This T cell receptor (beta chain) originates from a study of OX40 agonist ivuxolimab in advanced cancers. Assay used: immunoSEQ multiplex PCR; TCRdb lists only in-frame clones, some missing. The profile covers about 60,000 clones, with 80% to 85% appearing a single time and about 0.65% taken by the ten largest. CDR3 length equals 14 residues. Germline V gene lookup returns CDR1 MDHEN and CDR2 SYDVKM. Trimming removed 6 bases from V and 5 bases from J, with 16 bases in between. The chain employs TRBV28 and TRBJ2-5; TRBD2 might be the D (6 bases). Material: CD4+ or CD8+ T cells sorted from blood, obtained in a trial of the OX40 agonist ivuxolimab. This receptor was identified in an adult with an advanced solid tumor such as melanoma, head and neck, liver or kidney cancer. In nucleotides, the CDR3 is TGTGCCAGCAGCCCCGGAGGGCGGCGGGAGACCCAGTACTTC. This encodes CASSPGGRRETQYF.